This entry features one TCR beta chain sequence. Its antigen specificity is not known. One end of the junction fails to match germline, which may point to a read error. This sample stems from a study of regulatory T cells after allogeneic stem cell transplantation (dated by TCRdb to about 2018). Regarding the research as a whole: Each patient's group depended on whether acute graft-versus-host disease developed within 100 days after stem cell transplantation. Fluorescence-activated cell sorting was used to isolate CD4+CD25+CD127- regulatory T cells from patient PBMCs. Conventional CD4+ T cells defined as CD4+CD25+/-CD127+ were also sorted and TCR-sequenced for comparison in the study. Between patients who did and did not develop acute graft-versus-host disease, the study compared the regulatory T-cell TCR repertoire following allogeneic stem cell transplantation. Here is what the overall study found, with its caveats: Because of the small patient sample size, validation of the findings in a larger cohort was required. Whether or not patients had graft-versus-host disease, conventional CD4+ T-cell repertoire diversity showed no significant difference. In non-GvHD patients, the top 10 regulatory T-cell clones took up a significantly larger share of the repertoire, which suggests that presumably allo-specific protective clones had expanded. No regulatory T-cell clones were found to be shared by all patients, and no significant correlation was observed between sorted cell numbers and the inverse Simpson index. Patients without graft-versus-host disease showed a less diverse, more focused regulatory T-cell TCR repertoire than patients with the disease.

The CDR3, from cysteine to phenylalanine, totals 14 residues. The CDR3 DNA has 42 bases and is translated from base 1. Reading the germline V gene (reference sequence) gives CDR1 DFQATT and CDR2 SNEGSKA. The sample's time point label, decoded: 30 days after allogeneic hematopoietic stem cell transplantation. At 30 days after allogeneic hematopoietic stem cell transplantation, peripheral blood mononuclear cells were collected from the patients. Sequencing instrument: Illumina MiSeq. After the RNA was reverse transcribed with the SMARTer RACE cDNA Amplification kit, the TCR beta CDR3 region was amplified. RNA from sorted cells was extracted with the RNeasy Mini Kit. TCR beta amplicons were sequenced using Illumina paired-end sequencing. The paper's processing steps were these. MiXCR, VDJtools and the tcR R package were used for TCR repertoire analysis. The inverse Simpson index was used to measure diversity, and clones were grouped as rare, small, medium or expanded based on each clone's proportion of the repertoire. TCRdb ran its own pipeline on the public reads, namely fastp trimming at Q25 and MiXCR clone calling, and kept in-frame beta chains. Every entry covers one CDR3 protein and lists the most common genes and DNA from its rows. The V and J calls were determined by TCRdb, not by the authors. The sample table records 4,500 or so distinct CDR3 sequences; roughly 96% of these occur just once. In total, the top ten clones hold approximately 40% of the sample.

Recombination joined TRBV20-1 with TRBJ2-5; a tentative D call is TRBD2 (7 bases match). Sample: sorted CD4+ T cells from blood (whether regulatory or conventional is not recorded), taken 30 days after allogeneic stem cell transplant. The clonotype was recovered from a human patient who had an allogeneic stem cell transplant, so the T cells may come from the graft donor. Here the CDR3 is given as CRGMVGGPRENQYF. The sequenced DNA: TGCAGAGGTATGGTCGGGGGGCCACGGGAGAACCAGTACTTC.